This entry concerns a single TCR beta chain. This record comes from a study of shared clonotypes between healthy human individuals. Germline V gene lookup returns CDR1 LNHDA and CDR2 SQIVND (reference sequence). Trimming pared 5 bases from V and 1 base from J, leaving 11 bases between. This CDR3 contains 14 residues. The table came from immunoSEQ multiplex PCR; TCRdb's copy has only in-frame clones and leaves some out. Of hundreds of thousands of clones listed, about three quarters are singletons. Sequenced input: memory CD4+ T cells sorted from blood. The sample's subset: CD45RA-negative fraction. V is TRBV19 and J is TRBJ1-2; D is unresolved. The receptor was derived from a woman in her twenties or thirties in good health. This CDR3 is CASSDDPRNYGYTF. The CDR3 DNA reads TGTGCCAGTAGTGACGACCCCCGTAACTATGGCTACACCTTC.